This T cell receptor beta chain is from a study of blood T cell repertoires in COVID-19. Whole-study context: Sites in the United States, Italy and Spain provided acute and convalescent COVID-19 samples.

Germline CDR1 reads DFQATT; CDR2 reads SNEGSKA (reference sequence). The CDR3 covers 15 residues. Trimming took off 3 bases at V and 4 bases at J, with 16 bases between the two ends. Original processing notes: Amplifying reference gene primers gave estimates of nucleated cell counts. Profiled with immunoSEQ multiplex PCR; TCRdb holds only in-frame clones, not every one. V, J and clone size reflect that table, while D and trimming were determined from the DNA. Found here are 100,000 to 150,000 clones, about 81% of them singletons; the top ten hold 17%. The chain combines TRBV20-1 with TRBJ1-5; tentatively, D is TRBD1 (6 bases). This TCR came from a woman over 75 with acute or convalescent COVID-19. Source material: peripheral blood. The chain's CDR3 is CSASRGTGNNQPQHF. As DNA, the CDR3 is TGCAGTGCTAGTCGCGGAACAGGGAATAATCAGCCCCAGCATTTT.